These 14 T cell receptor beta chains were sequenced from one sample in a study of shared clonotypes between healthy human individuals. Assay: immunoSEQ multiplex PCR; the TCRdb copy retains only in-frame clones and omits some. The sample includes hundreds of thousands of clones, around 80% of them seen just once. Input material: PBMCs. The source is a woman aged 40 to 49 in good health. Some clones in this sample may be carry-over from other donors' samples.

The chain joins TRBV5-4 to TRBJ1-1; D not certain. The CDR3 has 13 residues. Trimming left V 2 bases short and J 5 bases short, with 10 bases between. CDR1 and CDR2 (germline): SGHNT, YYREEE (reference sequence). The CDR3 reads CASSLGLVTEAFF. The CDR3 DNA sequence: TGTGCCAGCAGCTTAGGTTTGGTGACTGAAGCTTTCTTT.

With regard to this clone: The junction does not match germline at one end; this may be a read error. The sample contains more than one DNA sequence encoding this CDR3. The chain employs TRBV7-9 and TRBJ1-1, with D tentatively TRBD1 (5 bases). In germline, CDR1 is SEHNR, CDR2 FQNEAQ (reference sequence). CDR3 size: 14 residues. CDR3 region: CASSLANRNTEAFF. CDR3 bases: TGTGCCAGCAGCTTAGCGAACAGGAACACTGAAGCCTTCTTT.

This clone was counted only a few times. This sequence joins TRBV4-2 and TRBJ1-5; tentatively, D is TRBD1 (5 bases). Germline loops: CDR1 LGHNA, CDR2 YNFKEQ. The V gene lost 0 bases and the J gene lost 11 bases, with 17 bases spanning the gap. The CDR3 length is 15 residues. CDR3 amino acids: CASSQDGQPLGAQHF. The CDR3 DNA follows: TGTGCCAGCAGCCAAGACGGGCAGCCGTTAGGGGCCCAGCATTTT.

The V and J genes are TRBV7-6 and TRBJ1-3; no firm D call. The CDR3 covers 17 residues. The V gene's germline CDR1 is SGHVS and CDR2 FNYEAQ. With 6 bases removed from V and 0 bases from J, the gap between germline ends came to 18 bases. The CDR3 coding sequence is TGTGCCAGCAGTCCTCGATTGGGTGCCCTCTCTGGAAACACCATATATTTT. This codes for CASSPRLGALSGNTIYF.

As regards this clone: Other DNA sequences of this sample code for an identical CDR3. The chain employs TRBV5-1 and TRBJ1-1, with D tentatively TRBD1 (6 bases). Germline V gene lookup returns CDR1 SGHRS and CDR2 YFSETQ. V lost 0 bases, J lost 0 bases, and 9 bases lay in between. The CDR3 runs to 15 residues. CDR3 DNA sequence: TGCGCCAGCAGCTTGGCCGGACAGCTGAACACTGAAGCTTTCTTT. This gives the protein CASSLAGQLNTEAFF.

The V call is TRBV5-1, the J call TRBJ2-1; D possibly corresponds to TRBD2 (5 bases). Per germline, CDR1 SGHRS and CDR2 YFSETQ. V was cut by 1 base and J by 5 bases, with 7 bases left in between. The CDR3 totals 13 residues. This CDR3 reads CASSLSGNNEQFF. The CDR3 region has the DNA TGCGCCAGCAGCTTGAGCGGAAACAATGAGCAGTTCTTC. The variable domain in full, completed from reference TRBV5-1 and TRBJ2-1, reads KAGVTQTPRYLIKTRGQQVTLSCSPISGHRSVSWYQQTPGQGLQFLFEYFSETQRNKGNFPGRFSGRQFSNSRSEMNVSTLELGDSALYLCASSLSGNNEQFFGPGTRLTVL.

As concerns this clone: This same CDR3 is encoded by further DNA sequences in the sample. This chain links TRBV5-1 with TRBJ2-1, with a tentative D call TRBD1 (5 bases). This CDR3 comprises 16 residues. Trimming took off 0 bases at V and 0 bases at J, with 10 bases between the two ends. In germline, CDR1 is SGHRS, CDR2 YFSETQ. In DNA, the CDR3 is TGCGCCAGCAGCTTGGTTGGCGACAGCTCCTACAATGAGCAGTTCTTC. The encoded protein is CASSLVGDSSYNEQFF. Full variable domain (missing parts from reference TRBV5-1 and TRBJ2-1): KAGVTQTPRYLIKTRGQQVTLSCSPISGHRSVSWYQQTPGQGLQFLFEYFSETQRNKGNFPGRFSGRQFSNSRSEMNVSTLELGDSALYLCASSLVGDSSYNEQFFGPGTRLTVL.

A note on this clone: This may arise from a read error, as a much more abundant clone is one base away. This chain joins TRBV5-1 and TRBJ2-5, with 7 bases identical to TRBD2. V lost 3 bases, J lost 5 bases, and 10 bases stayed unmatched. Looked up from germline, CDR1 is SGHRS and CDR2 is YFSETQ. This CDR3 has 15 amino acids. CDR3 region: CASSSSDKGGETQYF. CDR3 sequence (DNA): TGCGCCAGCAGCTCCTCGGACAAGGGAGGGGAGACCCAGTACTTC.

This clone showed up just a few times. CDR3 region: CASRPPGRSNSPLHF. In DNA form, the CDR3 reads TGTGCCAGCAGGCCCCCGGGACGTTCTAATTCACCCCTCCACTTT. The V and J genes are TRBV27 and TRBJ1-6; D perhaps matches TRBD1 (5 bases). Trimming removed 6 bases at V and 6 bases at J, with 15 bases between. Germline CDR1 MNHEY, CDR2 SMNVEV (reference sequence). The CDR3 extends over 15 amino acids.

The gene calls are TRBV28 and TRBJ1-2, with unresolved D. The V end was cut by 2 bases, the J end by 8 bases, with 12 bases between. Germline V gives CDR1 MDHEN, CDR2 SYDVKM. The CDR3 is 13 amino acids. The CDR3 DNA sequence: TGTGCCAGCAGTTTACTCGGTGGAGAGGGCTACACCTTC. Protein product: CASSLLGGEGYTF.

This clone was counted a single time. The chain uses TRBV5-8 and TRBJ2-1; 7 bases fit TRBD2. Germline-derived CDR1 and CDR2 are SGHTS and YDEGEE. V lost 8 bases to trimming and J lost 0 bases; unmatched junction nucleotides: 8. This CDR3 region has 15 residues. In DNA, the CDR3 is TGTGCCAGAGAATTGAGCGGGACCTCCTACAATGAGCAGTTCTTC. Protein sequence: CARELSGTSYNEQFF.

The genes are TRBV18 and TRBJ2-3, with TRBD2 matching 13 bases. Germline V gene sequence: CDR1 KGHSH, CDR2 LQKENI. V shed 8 bases, J shed 6 bases, and the junction held 5 bases outside the gene matches. The CDR3 loop spans 14 amino acids. Written as DNA, the CDR3 is TGTGCCAGCACTCCGGGACTAGCGGGGGATACGCAGTATTTT. Translating it yields CASTPGLAGDTQYF. The full variable domain, in which reference TRBV18 and TRBJ2-3 provide the parts outside the CDR3, is NAGVMQNPRHLVRRRGQEARLRCSPMKGHSHVYWYRQLPEEGLKFMVYLQKENIIDESGMPKERFSAEFPKEGPSILRIQQVVRGDSAAYFCASTPGLAGDTQYFGPGTRLTVL.

The chain recombines TRBV9 with TRBJ1-3; no firm D call. Trimming removed 1 base from V and 1 base from J, with 12 bases in between. Germline V gene lookup returns CDR1 SGDLS and CDR2 YYNGEE. CDR3 size: 16 residues. The CDR3 DNA is TGTGCCAGCAGCGTATCGCTGGGAGGATCTGGAAACACCATATATTTT. Protein sequence: CASSVSLGGSGNTIYF.

The gene calls are TRBV7-3 and TRBJ2-2; no clear D. CDR1 and CDR2 from the germline V gene are SGHTA and FQGTGA. The CDR3 runs 14 residues. V dropped 4 bases and J dropped 5 bases, with 11 bases sitting between them. The CDR3 protein is CASSSTSGTGELFF. CDR3 bases: TGTGCCAGCAGCTCCACCTCTGGAACCGGGGAGCTGTTTTTT.